This TCR beta chain was recovered during a study of HIV-infected children after antiretroviral therapy interruption. On the study more broadly: Weeks 0, 48 and 150 were sampled under continuous treatment. The study's findings and limits: The Gini coefficient of naive CD4+ repertoires rose, returning to baseline by 3 years. Naive CD4+ CDR3 sharing between time points fell after interruption began.

A 3' RACE protocol on RNA, with unique molecular identifiers, produced the TCR library. TCRdb analysed the 3' RACE reads with MiXCR anew, one entry per CDR3 protein. The data show about 89,000 distinct CDR3 sequences, approximately 6.9% seen once. With 6 bases removed from V and 4 bases from J, the gap between germline ends came to 12 bases. There are 13 residues in the CDR3. Germline V gene data show CDR1 as ENHRY and CDR2 as SYGVKD. This clonotype showed up many times. Antigen unknown. The treatment is: PENTA 11 planned treatment interruption arm or continuous ART arm. The sequence was collected from a pool of human donors with HIV. The chain is built from TRBV10-3 and TRBJ2-5; D possibly corresponds to TRBD1 (6 bases). Here the sequenced sample was CD45RA+ CD4+ T cells from PBMCs, pooled from several time points, taken from a donor given antiretroviral therapy, either interrupted or continuous. Subset denoted: naive CD4+ CD45RA+ CD45RO- T cells. The CDR3 region has the DNA TGTGCCATCAGAGTAGCAGGGGTAGAGACCCAGTACTTC. Translation gives CAIRVAGVETQYF.